This T cell receptor beta chain was sequenced for a study of shared clonotypes between healthy human individuals. Trimming cost V 0 bases and J 10 bases, with 4 bases left between them. Germline assignment: CDR1 MNHNS and CDR2 SASEGT. The CDR3 spans 11 residues. The assay was immunoSEQ multiplex PCR, and TCRdb's table has in-frame clones only and misses some. The sample holds about 2.3 million clones, over 90% seen once. This clone turned up a few times. This same CDR3 is encoded by further DNA sequences in the sample. This rearrangement joins TRBV6-1 to TRBJ2-1; D gene ambiguous. The sample comprised naive CD4+ T cells from PBMCs. Subset indicated: CD45RA+ positively selected. The origin of this receptor is a man aged 18 to 30 in good health. Some clones in this sample may be carry-over from other donors' samples. This CDR3 reads CASSEAGEQFF. The DNA for the CDR3 is TGTGCCAGCAGTGAAGCCGGGGAGCAGTTCTTC.